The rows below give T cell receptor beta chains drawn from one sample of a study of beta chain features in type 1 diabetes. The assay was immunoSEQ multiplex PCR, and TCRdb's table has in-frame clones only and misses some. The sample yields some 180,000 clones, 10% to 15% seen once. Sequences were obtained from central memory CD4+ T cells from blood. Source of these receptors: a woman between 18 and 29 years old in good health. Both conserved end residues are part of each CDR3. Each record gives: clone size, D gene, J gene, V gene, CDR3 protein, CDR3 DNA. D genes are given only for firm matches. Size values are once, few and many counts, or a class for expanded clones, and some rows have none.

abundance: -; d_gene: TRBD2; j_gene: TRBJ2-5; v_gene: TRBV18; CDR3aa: CASSPPTAGRVETQYF; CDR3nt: TGTGCCAGCTCACCACCGACAGCGGGAAGGGTAGAGACCCAGTACTTC
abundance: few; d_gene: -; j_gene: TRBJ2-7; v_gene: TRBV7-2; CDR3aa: CASSLGTTNYEQYF; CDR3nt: TGTGCCAGCAGCTTAGGGACAACCAACTACGAGCAGTACTTC
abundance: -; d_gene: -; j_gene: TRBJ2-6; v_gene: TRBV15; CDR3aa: CATSRDLSGANVLTF; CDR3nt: TGTGCCACCAGCCGGGATCTCTCTGGGGCCAACGTCCTGACTTTC
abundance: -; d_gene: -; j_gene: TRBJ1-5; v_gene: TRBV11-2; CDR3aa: CASSLDPGGSQPQHF; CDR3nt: TGTGCCAGCAGCTTAGATCCGGGGGGCAGTCAGCCCCAGCATTTT
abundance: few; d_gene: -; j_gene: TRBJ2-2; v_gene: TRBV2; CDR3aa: CASRPGRNTGELFF; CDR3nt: TGTGCCAGCAGGCCCGGGAGAAACACCGGGGAGCTGTTTTTT
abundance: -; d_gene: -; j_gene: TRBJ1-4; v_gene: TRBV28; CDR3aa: CASNPSGTNEKLFF; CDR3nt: TGTGCCAGCAACCCATCAGGAACTAATGAAAAACTGTTTTTT
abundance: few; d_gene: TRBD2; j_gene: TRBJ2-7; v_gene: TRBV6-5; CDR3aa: CASSLGLAGGEQYF; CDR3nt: TGTGCCAGCAGTCTGGGACTAGCGGGAGGTGAGCAGTACTTC
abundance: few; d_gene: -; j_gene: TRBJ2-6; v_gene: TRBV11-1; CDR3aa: CASTRWSTIPGANVLTF; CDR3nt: TGTGCCAGCACGCGTTGGTCGACAATACCTGGGGCCAACGTCCTGACTTTC
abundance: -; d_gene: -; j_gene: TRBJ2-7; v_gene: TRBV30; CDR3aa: CAWSVGGRGYEQYF; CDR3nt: TGTGCCTGGAGTGTGGGGGGGCGCGGCTACGAGCAGTACTTC
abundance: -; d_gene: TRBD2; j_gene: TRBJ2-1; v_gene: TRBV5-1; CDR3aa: CASSLATSGNGINEQFF; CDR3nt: TGCGCCAGCAGCTTGGCCACTAGCGGGAACGGTATCAATGAGCAGTTCTTC
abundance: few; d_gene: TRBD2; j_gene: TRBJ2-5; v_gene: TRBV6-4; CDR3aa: CASSALAGGWETQYF; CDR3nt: TGTGCCAGCAGTGCCCTAGCGGGAGGATGGGAGACCCAGTACTTC
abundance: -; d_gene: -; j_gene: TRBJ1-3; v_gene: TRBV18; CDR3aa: CASSSVVSSSSGNTIYF; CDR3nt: TGTGCCAGCTCATCGGTAGTGTCGTCAAGCTCTGGAAACACCATATATTTT
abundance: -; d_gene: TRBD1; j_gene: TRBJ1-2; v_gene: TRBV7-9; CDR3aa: CASSREQGASRGYTF; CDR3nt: TGTGCCAGCAGCCGCGAACAGGGGGCTTCGCGAGGCTACACCTTC
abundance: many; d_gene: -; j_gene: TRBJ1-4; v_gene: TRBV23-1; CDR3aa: CASSPPRGGLEKLFF; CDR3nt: TGCGCCAGCAGTCCACCAAGGGGAGGACTCGAAAAACTGTTTTTT
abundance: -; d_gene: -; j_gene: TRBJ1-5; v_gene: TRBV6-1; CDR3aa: CASSEVSTGQPQHF; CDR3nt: TGTGCCAGCAGTGAAGTCAGTACGGGACAGCCCCAGCATTTT
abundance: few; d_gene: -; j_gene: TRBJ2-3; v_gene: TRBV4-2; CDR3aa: CASSQDGPTDTQYF; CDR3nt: TGTGCCAGCAGCCAAGATGGGCCCACAGATACGCAGTATTTT
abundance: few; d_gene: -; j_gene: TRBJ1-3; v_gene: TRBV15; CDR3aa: CATSLRTYSGNTIYF; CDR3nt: TGTGCCACCAGCCTTCGGACATACTCTGGAAACACCATATATTTT
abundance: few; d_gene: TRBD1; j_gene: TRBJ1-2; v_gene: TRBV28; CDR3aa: CASSQGAYGYTF; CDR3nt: TGTGCCAGCAGCCAGGGGGCGTACGGCTACACCTTC
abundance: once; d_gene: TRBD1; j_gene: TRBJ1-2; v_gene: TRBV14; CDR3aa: CASSPGTVNGYTF; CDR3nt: TGTGCCAGCAGCCCCGGGACAGTAAATGGCTACACCTTC
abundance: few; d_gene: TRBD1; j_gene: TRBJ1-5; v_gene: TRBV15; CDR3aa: CATSRQQGKGQPQHF; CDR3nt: TGTGCCACCAGCAGACAACAGGGGAAGGGTCAGCCCCAGCATTTT
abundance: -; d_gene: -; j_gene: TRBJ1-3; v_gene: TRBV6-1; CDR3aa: CASREGGSGNTIYF; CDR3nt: TGTGCCAGCCGGGAGGGAGGCTCTGGAAACACCATATATTTT
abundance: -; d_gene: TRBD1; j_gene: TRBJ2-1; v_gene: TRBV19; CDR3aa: CASRPNTGGFAAQRRFF; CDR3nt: TGTGCCAGTAGGCCAAATACAGGGGGCTTCGCGGCCCAGAGGCGGTTCTTC
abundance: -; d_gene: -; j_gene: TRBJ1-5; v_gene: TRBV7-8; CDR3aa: CASSLWGGNQPQHF; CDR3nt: TGTGCCAGCAGCTTATGGGGGGGAAATCAGCCCCAGCATTTT
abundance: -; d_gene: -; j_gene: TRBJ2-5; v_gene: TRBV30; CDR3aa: CAWTQQQETQYF; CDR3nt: TGTGCCTGGACACAGCAGCAAGAGACCCAGTACTTC
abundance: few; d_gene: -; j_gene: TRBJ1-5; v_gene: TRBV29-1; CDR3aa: CSVDYKNQPQHF; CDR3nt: TGCAGCGTGGACTACAAAAATCAGCCCCAGCATTTT
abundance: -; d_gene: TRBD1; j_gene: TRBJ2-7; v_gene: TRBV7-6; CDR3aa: CASSRGQGLTYEQYF; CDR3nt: TGTGCCAGCAGCCGGGGACAGGGCCTTACCTACGAGCAGTACTTC
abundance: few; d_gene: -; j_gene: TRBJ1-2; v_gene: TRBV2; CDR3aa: CASIGGRIAYSYGYTF; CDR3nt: TGTGCCAGCATAGGGGGAAGGATAGCATACAGTTATGGCTACACCTTC
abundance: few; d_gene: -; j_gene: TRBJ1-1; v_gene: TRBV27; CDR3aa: CASSSLGSRVNTEAFF; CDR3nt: TGTGCCAGCAGCTCCTTAGGGTCCAGGGTGAACACTGAAGCTTTCTTT
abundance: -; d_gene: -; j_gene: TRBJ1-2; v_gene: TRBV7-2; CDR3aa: CASSLDSGLRPYGYTF; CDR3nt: TGTGCCAGCAGCTTAGACTCGGGTCTCCGCCCCTATGGCTACACCTTC
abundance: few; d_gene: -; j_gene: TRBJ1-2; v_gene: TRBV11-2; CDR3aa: CASSSPLTPVGYTF; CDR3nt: TGTGCCAGCAGCTCACCTCTTACGCCGGTGGGCTACACCTTC
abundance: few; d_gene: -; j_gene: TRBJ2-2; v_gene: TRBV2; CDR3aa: CASSETDLELFF; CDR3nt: TGTGCCAGCAGCGAAACAGATCTGGAGCTGTTTTTT
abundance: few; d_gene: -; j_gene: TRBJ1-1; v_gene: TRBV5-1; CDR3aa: CASSLGPGKKTEAFF; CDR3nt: TGCGCCAGCAGCTTGGGTCCAGGGAAGAAGACTGAAGCTTTCTTT
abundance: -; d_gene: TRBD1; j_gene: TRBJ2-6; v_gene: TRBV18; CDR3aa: CASSRDSSGANVLTF; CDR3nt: TGTGCCAGCTCCCGGGACAGCTCTGGGGCCAACGTCCTGACTTTC
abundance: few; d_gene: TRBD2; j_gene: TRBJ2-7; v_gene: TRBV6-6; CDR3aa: CVSRGTNYEQYF; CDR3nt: TGTGTCAGCCGCGGGACTAACTACGAGCAGTACTTC
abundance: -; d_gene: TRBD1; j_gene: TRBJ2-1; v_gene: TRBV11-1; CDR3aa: CASSSGQGSYNEQFF; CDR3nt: TGTGCCAGCAGCTCAGGACAGGGTTCCTACAATGAGCAGTTCTTC
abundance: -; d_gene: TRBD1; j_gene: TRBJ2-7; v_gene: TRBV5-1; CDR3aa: CASSSDRVVEQYF; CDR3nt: TGCGCCAGCAGCTCGGACAGGGTGGTCGAGCAGTACTTC
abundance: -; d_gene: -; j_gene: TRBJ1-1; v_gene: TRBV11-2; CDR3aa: CASSIQGNTEAFF; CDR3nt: TGTGCCAGCAGCATTCAGGGGAACACTGAAGCTTTCTTT
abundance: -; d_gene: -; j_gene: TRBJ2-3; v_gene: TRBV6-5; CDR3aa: CASSRPRNTQYF; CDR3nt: TGTGCCAGCAGTCGACCGCGGAATACGCAGTATTTT
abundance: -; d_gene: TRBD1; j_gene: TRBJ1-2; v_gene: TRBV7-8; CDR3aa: CASSFARGQGAGGYTF; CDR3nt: TGTGCCAGCAGCTTTGCCCGAGGACAGGGGGCAGGTGGCTACACCTTC
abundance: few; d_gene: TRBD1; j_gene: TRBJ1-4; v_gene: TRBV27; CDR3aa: CASSPRTGFGELFF; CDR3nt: TGTGCCAGCAGTCCCCGGACAGGCTTCGGTGAACTGTTTTTT
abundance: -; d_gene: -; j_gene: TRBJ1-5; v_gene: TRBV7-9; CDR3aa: CASSLDQNSNQPQHF; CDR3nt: TGTGCCAGCAGCTTAGACCAGAATAGCAATCAGCCCCAGCATTTT
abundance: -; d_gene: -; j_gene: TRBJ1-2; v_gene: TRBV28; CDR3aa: CASSIRTSGYTF; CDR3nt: TGTGCCAGCAGTATCCGGACAAGTGGCTACACCTTC
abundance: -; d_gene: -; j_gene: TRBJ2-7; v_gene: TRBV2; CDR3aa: CASSTGTYEQYF; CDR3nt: TGTGCCAGCAGTACAGGGACCTACGAGCAGTACTTC
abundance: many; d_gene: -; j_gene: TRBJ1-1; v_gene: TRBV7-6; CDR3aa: CASSQQDYTEAFF; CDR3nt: TGTGCCAGCAGCCAGCAGGACTACACTGAAGCTTTCTTT
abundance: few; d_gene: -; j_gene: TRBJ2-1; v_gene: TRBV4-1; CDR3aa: CASSQELNNEQFF; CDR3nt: TGCGCCAGCAGCCAAGAACTGAACAATGAGCAGTTCTTC
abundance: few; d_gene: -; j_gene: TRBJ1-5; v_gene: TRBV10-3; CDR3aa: CAISGGSQPDQPQHF; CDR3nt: TGTGCCATCAGCGGGGGGTCCCAACCCGATCAGCCCCAGCATTTT
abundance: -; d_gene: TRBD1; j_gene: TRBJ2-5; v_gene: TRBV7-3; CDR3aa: CASSLGTGRLETQYF; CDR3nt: TGTGCCAGCAGCCTGGGGACAGGCAGGCTAGAGACCCAGTACTTC
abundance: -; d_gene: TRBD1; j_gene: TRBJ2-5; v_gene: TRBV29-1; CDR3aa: CSVGQGAGETQYF; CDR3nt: TGCAGCGTGGGACAGGGGGCCGGGGAGACCCAGTACTTC
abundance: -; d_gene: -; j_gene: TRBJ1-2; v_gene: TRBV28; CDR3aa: CASTQGGTYGYTF; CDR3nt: TGTGCCAGCACCCAAGGCGGTACCTATGGCTACACCTTC
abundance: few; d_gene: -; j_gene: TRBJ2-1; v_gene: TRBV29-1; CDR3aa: CSVANNEQFF; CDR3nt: TGCAGCGTTGCTAACAATGAGCAGTTCTTC
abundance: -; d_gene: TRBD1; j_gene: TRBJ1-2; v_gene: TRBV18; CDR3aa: CASSPGTDGGYTF; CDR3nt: TGTGCCAGCTCACCTGGGACAGATGGGGGCTACACCTTC
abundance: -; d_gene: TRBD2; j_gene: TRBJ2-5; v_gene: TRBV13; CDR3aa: CASSAGTGTRGETQYF; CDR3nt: TGTGCCAGCAGCGCCGGAACCGGGACTAGGGGAGAGACCCAGTACTTC
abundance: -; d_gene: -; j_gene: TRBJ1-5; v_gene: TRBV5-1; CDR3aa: CASSRQARPQHF; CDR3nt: TGCGCCAGCAGCCGACAGGCCCGGCCCCAGCATTTT